A selection of T cell receptor beta chains follows, all from one sample in a study of cytomegalovirus exposure and HLA in healthy donors. Assay used: immunoSEQ multiplex PCR; TCRdb lists only in-frame clones, some missing. Of about 64,000 clones in the sample, 95% are singletons; the top ten hold approximately 5.4%. The sample consisted of PBMCs. All receptors derive from a woman under 30 in good health and CMV-seropositive. CDR3s leave out the opening cysteine and the closing phenylalanine or tryptophan. D genes are given only for firm matches. The size field is filled for only some rows; it gives once, few, many or a size class.

J gene: TRBJ1-4
V gene: TRBV5-1
clone size: NA
D gene: NA
CDR3 protein: ASRREGVTTNEKLF

J gene: TRBJ2-3
V gene: TRBV20-1
clone size: NA
D gene: TRBD2
CDR3 protein: SAVQRERQY

J gene: TRBJ2-7
V gene: TRBV7-3
clone size: NA
D gene: TRBD1
CDR3 protein: ASSRDSLGSYEQY

J gene: TRBJ2-1
V gene: TRBV4-1
clone size: NA
D gene: NA
CDR3 protein: ASSQGQPSYNEQF

J gene: TRBJ2-3
V gene: TRBV13
clone size: NA
D gene: TRBD2
CDR3 protein: ASSLESTSDTDTQY

J gene: TRBJ2-1
V gene: TRBV28
clone size: NA
D gene: NA
CDR3 protein: ASTRFNEQF

J gene: TRBJ1-3
V gene: TRBV28
clone size: NA
D gene: NA
CDR3 protein: ASSPGQPGNTIY

J gene: TRBJ1-3
V gene: TRBV9
clone size: NA
D gene: TRBD1
CDR3 protein: ASSVGTGGNSGNTIY

J gene: TRBJ1-3
V gene: TRBV7-8
clone size: NA
D gene: NA
CDR3 protein: AIGRGTSSGNTIY

J gene: TRBJ1-2
V gene: TRBV28
clone size: once
D gene: NA
CDR3 protein: ASSLPGQLNYGYT

J gene: TRBJ2-1
V gene: TRBV10-3
clone size: NA
D gene: TRBD1
CDR3 protein: AISLEGGDEQF

J gene: TRBJ2-5
V gene: TRBV28
clone size: NA
D gene: NA
CDR3 protein: ASSLGLQETQY

J gene: TRBJ1-1
V gene: TRBV4-2
clone size: NA
D gene: NA
CDR3 protein: ASSRGEQPEAF